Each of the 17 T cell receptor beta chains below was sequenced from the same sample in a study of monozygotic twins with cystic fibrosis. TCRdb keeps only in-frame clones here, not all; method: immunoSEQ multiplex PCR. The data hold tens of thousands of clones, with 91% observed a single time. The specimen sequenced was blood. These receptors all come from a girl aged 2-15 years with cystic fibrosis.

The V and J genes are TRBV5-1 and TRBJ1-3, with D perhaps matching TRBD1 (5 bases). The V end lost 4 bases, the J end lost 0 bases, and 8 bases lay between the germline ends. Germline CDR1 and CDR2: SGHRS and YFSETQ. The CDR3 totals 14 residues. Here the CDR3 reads CASSTGGSGNTIYF. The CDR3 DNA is TGCGCCAGCAGCACGGGGGGCTCTGGAAACACCATATATTTT.

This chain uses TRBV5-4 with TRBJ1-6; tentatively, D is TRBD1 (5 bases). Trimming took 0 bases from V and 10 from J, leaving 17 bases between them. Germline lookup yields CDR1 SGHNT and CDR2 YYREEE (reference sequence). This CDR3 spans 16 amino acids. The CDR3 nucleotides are TGTGCCAGCAGCTTGGACCCCAGGGACGATAGGTCACCCCTCCACTTT. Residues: CASSLDPRDDRSPLHF.

CDR3 DNA: TGTGCCAGCAGTTTAGGACAGGGGGTAGGCACTGAAGCTTTCTTT. Translated, it gives CASSLGQGVGTEAFF. The chain uses TRBV27 and TRBJ1-1; 10 bases match TRBD1. The germline V gene encodes CDR1 MNHEY and CDR2 SMNVEV (reference sequence). The junction had 4 bases not matched to a gene; V was cut back by 2 bases and J by 4 bases. The CDR3 runs to 15 residues.

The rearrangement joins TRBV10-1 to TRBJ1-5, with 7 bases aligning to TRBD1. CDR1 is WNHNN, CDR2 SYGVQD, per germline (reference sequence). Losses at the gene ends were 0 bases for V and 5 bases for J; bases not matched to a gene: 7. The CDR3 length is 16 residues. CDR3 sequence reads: CASSESWRQGDQPQHF. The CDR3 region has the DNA TGCGCCAGCAGTGAGTCGTGGAGACAGGGAGATCAGCCCCAGCATTTT.

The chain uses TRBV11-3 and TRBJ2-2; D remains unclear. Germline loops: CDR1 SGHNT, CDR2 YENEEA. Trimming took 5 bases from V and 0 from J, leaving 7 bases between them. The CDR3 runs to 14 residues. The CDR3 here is CASSHTPNTGELFF. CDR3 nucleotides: TGTGCCAGCAGCCACACACCGAACACCGGGGAGCTGTTTTTT.

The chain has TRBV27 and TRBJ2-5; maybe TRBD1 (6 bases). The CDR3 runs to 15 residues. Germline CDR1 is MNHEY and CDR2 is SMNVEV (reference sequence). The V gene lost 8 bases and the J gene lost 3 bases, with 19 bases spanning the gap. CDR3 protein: CASAFRRQAEETQYF. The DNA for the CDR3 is TGTGCCAGCGCCTTCCGACGACAGGCAGAAGAGACCCAGTACTTC.

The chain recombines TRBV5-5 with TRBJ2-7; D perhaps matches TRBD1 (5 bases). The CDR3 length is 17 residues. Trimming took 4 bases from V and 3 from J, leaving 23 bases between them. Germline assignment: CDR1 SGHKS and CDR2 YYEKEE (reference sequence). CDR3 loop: CASSLFDMLGLDYEQYF. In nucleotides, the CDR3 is TGTGCCAGCAGCCTGTTTGACATGTTGGGGCTAGACTACGAGCAGTACTTC.

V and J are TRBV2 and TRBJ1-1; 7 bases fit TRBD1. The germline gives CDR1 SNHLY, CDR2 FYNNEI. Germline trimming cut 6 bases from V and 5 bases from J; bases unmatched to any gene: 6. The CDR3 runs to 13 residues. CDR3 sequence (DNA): TGTGCCAGCAGCGATCACAGGGGTACTGAAGCTTTCTTT. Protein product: CASSDHRGTEAFF.

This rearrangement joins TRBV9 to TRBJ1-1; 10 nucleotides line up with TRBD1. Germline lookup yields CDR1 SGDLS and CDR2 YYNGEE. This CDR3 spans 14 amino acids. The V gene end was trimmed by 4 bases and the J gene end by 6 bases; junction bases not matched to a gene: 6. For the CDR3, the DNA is TGTGCCAGCAGCACCCGGGACAGGGGTTCTGAAGCTTTCTTT. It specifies CASSTRDRGSEAFF.

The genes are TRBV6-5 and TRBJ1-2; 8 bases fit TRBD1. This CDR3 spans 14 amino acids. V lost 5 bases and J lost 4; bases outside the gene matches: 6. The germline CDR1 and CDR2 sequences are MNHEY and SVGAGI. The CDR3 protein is CASSGQGFGYGYTF. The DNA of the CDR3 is TGTGCCAGCAGTGGACAGGGTTTTGGCTATGGCTACACCTTC.

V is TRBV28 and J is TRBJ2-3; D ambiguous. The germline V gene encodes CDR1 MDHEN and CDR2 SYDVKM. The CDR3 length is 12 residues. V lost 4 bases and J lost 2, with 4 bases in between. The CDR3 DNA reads TGTGCCAGCAGTTCCGTCACAGATACGCAGTATTTT. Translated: CASSSVTDTQYF. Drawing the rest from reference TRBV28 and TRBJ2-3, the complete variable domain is DVKVTQSSRYLVKRTGEKVFLECVQDMDHENMFWYRQDPGLGLRLIYFSYDVKMKEKGDIPEGYSVSREKKERFSLILESASTNQTSMYLCASSSVTDTQYFGPGTRLTVL.

CDR3 sequence (DNA): TGTGCCAGCAGCTTGGTAAGGGCTAGCGGGGGCCTCCACAATGAGCAGTTCTTC. Encoded protein: CASSLVRASGGLHNEQFF. This chain connects TRBV7-6 to TRBJ2-1; 10 bases match TRBD2. V lost 3 bases to trimming and J lost 5 bases; unmatched junction nucleotides: 13. CDR1 is SGHVS, CDR2 FNYEAQ, per germline. The CDR3 runs 18 residues.

Here the CDR3 reads CASSIGQGAHEQYF. In DNA, the CDR3 is TGTGCCAGTAGTATCGGGCAGGGGGCCCACGAGCAGTACTTC. The rearrangement uses TRBV19 and TRBJ2-7, with TRBD1 matching over 8 bases. This CDR3 spans 14 amino acids. In germline, CDR1 is LNHDA, CDR2 SQIVND (reference sequence). V gave up 3 bases and J gave up 5 bases; unmatched junction bases: 6.

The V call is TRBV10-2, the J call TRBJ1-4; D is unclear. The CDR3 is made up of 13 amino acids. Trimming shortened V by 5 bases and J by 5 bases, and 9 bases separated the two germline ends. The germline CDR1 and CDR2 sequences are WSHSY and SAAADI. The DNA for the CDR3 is TGCGCCAGCAGTTCCAGGACGAATGAAAAACTGTTTTTT. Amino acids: CASSSRTNEKLFF.

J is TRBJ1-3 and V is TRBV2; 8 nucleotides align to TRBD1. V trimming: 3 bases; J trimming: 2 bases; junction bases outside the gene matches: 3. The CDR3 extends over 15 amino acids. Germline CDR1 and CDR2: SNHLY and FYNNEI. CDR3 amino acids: CASSEATGAGNTIYF. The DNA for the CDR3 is TGTGCCAGCAGTGAGGCGACAGGGGCTGGAAACACCATATATTTT.

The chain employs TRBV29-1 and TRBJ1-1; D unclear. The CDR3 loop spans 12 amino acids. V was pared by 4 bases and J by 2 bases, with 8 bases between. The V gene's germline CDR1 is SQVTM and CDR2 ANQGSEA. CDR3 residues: CSVAEINTEAFF. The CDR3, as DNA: TGCAGCGTTGCAGAGATAAACACTGAAGCTTTCTTT.

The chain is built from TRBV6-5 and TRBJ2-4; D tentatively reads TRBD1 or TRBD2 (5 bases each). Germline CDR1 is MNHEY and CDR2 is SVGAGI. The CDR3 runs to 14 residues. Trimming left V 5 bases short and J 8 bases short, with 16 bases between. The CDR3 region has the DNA TGTGCCAGCAGTAAAGGGGTCCCCGGGGACATTCAGTACTTC. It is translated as CASSKGVPGDIQYF.